This record looks at one TCR beta chain sequence and its context. Germline CDR1 SEHNR, CDR2 FQNEAQ (reference sequence). CDR3 length equals 15 residues. Deletions cut 1 base from V and 4 bases from J, with 8 bases between. This sample is part of a study of blood T cell repertoires in COVID-19. The protocol was immunoSEQ multiplex PCR, while the TCRdb copy is restricted to in-frame clones and leaves out a portion. In the table there are about 59,000 clones, 70% to 75% of which are singletons. This sequence was found in a woman in her 70s with acute or convalescent COVID-19. Source material: peripheral blood. J is TRBJ1-6 and V is TRBV7-9; the D gene is possibly TRBD1 (6 bases). Here the CDR3 DNA reads TGTGCCAGCAGCTTAGGGGACACTTATAATTCACCCCTCCACTTT. This translates into CASSLGDTYNSPLHF.